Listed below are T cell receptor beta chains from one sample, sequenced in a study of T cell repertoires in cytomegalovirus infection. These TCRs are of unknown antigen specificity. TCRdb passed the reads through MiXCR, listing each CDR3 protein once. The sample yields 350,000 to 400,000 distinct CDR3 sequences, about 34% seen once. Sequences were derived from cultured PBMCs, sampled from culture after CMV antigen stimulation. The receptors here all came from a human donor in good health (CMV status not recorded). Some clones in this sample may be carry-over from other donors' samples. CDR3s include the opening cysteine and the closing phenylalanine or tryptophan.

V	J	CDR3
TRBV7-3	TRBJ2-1	CASSLTLSATYNEQFF
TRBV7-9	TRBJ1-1	CASTRQTEAFF
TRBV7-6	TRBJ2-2	CASRQGRGELFF
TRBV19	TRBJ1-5	CASSIDGKGYSNQPQHF
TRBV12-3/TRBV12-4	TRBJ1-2	CASSLRGGEISFGYTF
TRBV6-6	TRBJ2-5	CASSRTSGRSETQYF
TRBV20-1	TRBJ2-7	CSALSGRGYEQYF
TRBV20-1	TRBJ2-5	CSASLQGEKTQYF
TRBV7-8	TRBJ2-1	CASSSGDRVYNEQFF
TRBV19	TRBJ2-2	CATRTGGNTGELFF
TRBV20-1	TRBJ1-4	CSSRSTSNEKLFF
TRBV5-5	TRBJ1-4	CASSLTTLPQEKLFF
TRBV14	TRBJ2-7	CASSPATSSEQYF
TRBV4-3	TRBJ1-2	CASSQVRDSNYGYTF
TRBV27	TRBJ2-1	CASSRTSGRANEQFF
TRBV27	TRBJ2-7	CASSRRKAGVSEQYF
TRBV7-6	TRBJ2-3	CASSLARPSGTSTDTQYF
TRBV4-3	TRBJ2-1	CASSLGATHNEQFF
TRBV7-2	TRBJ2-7	CASSVTVAGYGEQYF
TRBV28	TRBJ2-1	CASSLLSGLGIRTSGRQFF
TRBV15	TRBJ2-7	CATSRGYDRRSYEQYF
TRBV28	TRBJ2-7	CASGRSGSGILSYEQYF
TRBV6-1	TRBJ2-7	CASSQVSWGYEQYF
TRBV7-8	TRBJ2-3	CASSLAVLAGSSTDTQYF
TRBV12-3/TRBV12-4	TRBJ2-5	CASSRFMTETQYF
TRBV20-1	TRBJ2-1	CSARDSSVPYNEQFF
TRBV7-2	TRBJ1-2	CASSLEGQANYGYTF
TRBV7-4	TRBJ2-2	CASSRTRGELFF
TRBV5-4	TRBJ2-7	CASSFELAVSYEQYF
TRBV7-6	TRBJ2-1	CASSLDRVYSSNEQFF
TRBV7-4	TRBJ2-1	CASSAYSGILYNEQFF
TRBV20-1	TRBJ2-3	CSALATSGSTDTQYF
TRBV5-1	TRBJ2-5	CASSLRAQETQYF
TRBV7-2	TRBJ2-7	CASSLFVSEQYF
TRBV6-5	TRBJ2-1	CASSYSGRSYNEQFF
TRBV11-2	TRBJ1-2	CASSLVRQDYGYTF
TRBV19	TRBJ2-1	CASRRTSGTPYNEQFF
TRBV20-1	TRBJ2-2	CSVPGLAFSGELFF
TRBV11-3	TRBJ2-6	CASSQWSGMVSGANVLTF